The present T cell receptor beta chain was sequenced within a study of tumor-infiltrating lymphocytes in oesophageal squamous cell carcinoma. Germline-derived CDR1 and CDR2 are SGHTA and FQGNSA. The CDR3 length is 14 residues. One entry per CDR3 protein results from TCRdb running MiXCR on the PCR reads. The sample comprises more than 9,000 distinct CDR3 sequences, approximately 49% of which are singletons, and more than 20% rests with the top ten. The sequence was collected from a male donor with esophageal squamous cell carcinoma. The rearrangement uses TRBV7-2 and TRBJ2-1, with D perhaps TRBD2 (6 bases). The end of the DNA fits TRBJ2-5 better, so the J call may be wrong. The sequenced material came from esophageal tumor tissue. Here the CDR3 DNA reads TGTGCCAGCAGCTTAGCACCCCGTTCCGGGGGCCAGTACTTC. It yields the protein CASSLAPRSGGQYF.